Following are 29 T cell receptor beta chains from one sample sequenced in a study of tumor-infiltrating lymphocytes in primary liver carcinoma. TCR beta cDNA came from around 0.5 ug total RNA, primed with a constant-region primer. Slightly modified ARM-PCR, run as three nested multiplex PCR rounds, produced the TCR beta libraries. The first two PCR rounds used TRBV1-TRBV30 forward primers with a C-beta reverse primer, 9 to 10 cycles each. TCRdb passed the multiplex PCR reads through MiXCR, listing each CDR3 protein once. The sample lists roughly 330,000 distinct CDR3 sequences, less than 70% occurring once. Alongside blood RNA obtained from unsorted whole blood, germline DNA was also extracted. The sample taken for sequencing was peripheral blood. The receptor source for this set is a man in his forties with primary liver carcinoma and hepatitis B virus infection.

This clonotype was observed a handful of times. The V call is TRBV4-1, the J call TRBJ1-5; D unclear. V lost 2 bases and J lost 2, with 10 bases in between. The CDR3 spans 15 residues. Germline V gives CDR1 MGHRA, CDR2 YSYEKL. The CDR3 region is CASSQPDSGNQPQHF. In DNA, the CDR3 is TGCGCCAGCAGCCAACCCGACTCGGGCAATCAGCCCCAGCATTTT.

In the case of this clonotype: A much larger clone differs from this one at a single base, so this may be a read error. The V call is TRBV12-3 or TRBV12-4, the J call TRBJ1-1; the D gene is possibly TRBD1 (5 bases). The CDR3 has 16 residues. Here the CDR3 DNA reads TGTGCCGGCAGTCCCTTCGGGGACCCGGGGAACACTGAAGCTTTCTTT. It specifies CAGSPFGDPGNTEAFF.

On this clonotype itself: The junction differs from germline at one of its ends, possibly a read error. The CDR3 sequence is CVSSSERTQYF. CDR3 coding DNA: TGTGTCAGCAGCTCAGAGAGGACCCAGTACTTC. The J gene is TRBJ2-5, the V gene TRBV7-9, with unresolved D. Germline CDR1 SEHNR, CDR2 FQNEAQ (reference sequence). This CDR3 has 11 residues. Full variable domain (remainder filled in from reference TRBV7-9 and TRBJ2-5): DTGVSQNPRHKITKRGQNVTFRCDPISEHNRLYWYRQTLGQGPEFLTYFQNEAQLEKSRLLSDRFSAERPKGSFSTLEIQRTEQGDSAMYLCVSSSERTQYFGPGTRLLVL.

As to this clonotype: The CDR3 end shows no conserved phenylalanine or tryptophan, and so a read error is likely. CDR3 in amino acids: CASSHQMGPKETQYL. The CDR3 DNA is TGTGCCAGCAGCCACCAAATGGGGCCCAAGGAGACCCAGTACCTC. The J gene is TRBJ2-5, the V gene TRBV14; D perhaps matches TRBD1 (5 bases). This CDR3 comprises 15 residues. Germline loops: CDR1 SGHDN, CDR2 FVKESK. The V end was cut by 3 bases, the J end by 5 bases, with 16 bases between.

This clonotype was counted at least ten times. The CDR3, as DNA: TGCGCCAGCAGTAGGAAGGACCTCGGCCCGACGAACACTGAAGCTTTCTTT. Encoded protein: CASSRKDLGPTNTEAFF. This rearrangement joins TRBV4-1 to TRBJ1-1; D is unclear. Germline loops: CDR1 MGHRA, CDR2 YSYEKL. The CDR3 extends over 17 amino acids. The V end was cut by 6 bases, the J end by 1 base, with 21 bases between.

Comments on this clonotype: In this CDR3 the conserved last residue, phenylalanine or tryptophan, is missing, so a read error is likely. The rearrangement links TRBV11-2 to TRBJ2-5; no clear D. The germline V gene has CDR1 SGHAT and CDR2 FQNNGV. The CDR3 has 13 residues. CDR3: CASTVSRQGTQYL. As DNA, the CDR3 is TGTGCCAGCACAGTAAGCCGTCAAGGGACCCAGTACCTC.

As for this clonotype: It may be a read error: a sequence one base away is much more abundant. V is TRBV5-4 and J is TRBJ1-2; 8 bases match TRBD1. The CDR3 loop spans 14 amino acids. Germline trimming cut 4 bases from V and 4 bases from J; bases unmatched to any gene: 6. Germline V lookup: CDR1 SGHNT, CDR2 YYREEE (reference sequence). Written as DNA, the CDR3 is TGTGCCAGCAGCCAAGGACAGGGTCTCTATGGCTACACCTTC. This sequence encodes CASSQGQGLYGYTF.

As for this clonotype: The junction departs from germline at one end; a sequencing error may be responsible. The chain carries TRBV11-2 and TRBJ2-3, with D possibly TRBD1 on 5 matching bases. This CDR3 is 14 amino acids long. Germline V gives CDR1 SGHAT, CDR2 FQNNGV. In DNA form, the CDR3 reads TGTGCCAGCGCAGGGAACTGGGTGACAGATACGCGGTATTTT. Protein: CASAGNWVTDTRYF.

This clonotype has more than one count but fewer than ten. The rearrangement joins TRBV6-2 or TRBV6-3 to TRBJ2-1, with D uncertain. Trimming took 0 bases from V and 7 from J, leaving 7 bases between them. This CDR3 region has 13 residues. Germline V gene data show CDR1 as MNHEY and CDR2 as SVGEGT. CDR3 DNA sequence: TGTGCCAGCAGTTACTCTGGTTGGAATGAGCAGTTCTTC. Protein: CASSYSGWNEQFF.

On this clonotype: As the CDR3 is not closed by the conserved phenylalanine or tryptophan, this likely results from a read error. No DNA is shown, since the ends of the CDR3 on it are uncertain; the CDR3 is the one TCRdb lists. This rearrangement joins TRBV11-2 to TRBJ2-1; the tabulated D call, TRBD2, remains unverified against the DNA. Germline values: CDR1 SGHAT, CDR2 FQNNGV. The CDR3 extends over 15 residues, inclusive of both ends. This CDR3 is CASSLSQGPHNEQFS.

Comment on this clonotype: One end of the junction fails to match germline, which may point to a read error. The rearrangement joins TRBV6-1 to TRBJ2-1; TRBD2 matches at 7 bases. The CDR3 is 15 residues long. Germline CDR1 and CDR2: MNHNS and SASEGT. This CDR3 is CTSTRAGDRGNEQFF. The CDR3 region has the DNA TGTACCAGCACACGGGCGGGGGATAGGGGCAATGAGCAGTTCTTC.

This clonotype was detected ten times or more. The gene calls are TRBV4-1 and TRBJ1-5, with 7 nucleotides matching TRBD1. The V gene end was trimmed by 0 bases and the J gene end by 6 bases; junction bases not matched to a gene: 11. Looked up from germline, CDR1 is MGHRA and CDR2 is YSYEKL. The CDR3 extends over 17 amino acids. The CDR3 reads CASSQDGNRGGGQPQHF. The CDR3, as DNA: TGCGCCAGCAGCCAAGATGGTAACAGGGGCGGGGGTCAGCCCCAGCATTTT.

The gene calls are TRBV5-1 and TRBJ2-7; 8 bases fit TRBD1. The CDR3 length is 12 residues. V shed 5 bases and J 4 bases; nucleotides not matched to a gene: 2. In germline, CDR1 is SGHRS, CDR2 YFSETQ. The CDR3 is CASRGQEYEQYF. CDR3 coding DNA: TGCGCCAGCAGGGGACAGGAATACGAGCAGTACTTC.

Comments on this clonotype: A much larger clone lies one base from this, so it may be a read error. The chain has TRBV14 and TRBJ2-1, with 7 bases identical to TRBD2. This CDR3 comprises 17 residues. CDR1 is SGHDN and CDR2 is FVKESK in the germline V gene. CDR3 in DNA: TGTGCCAGCAGCCAAGATGTGAGAAGCGGGAATTACAATGTGCAGTTCTTC. Amino acids: CASSQDVRSGNYNVQFF.

V is TRBV5-4 and J is TRBJ1-4; 10 positions match TRBD1. This CDR3 region has 14 residues. Germline V CDR1 and CDR2: SGHNT, YYREEE (reference sequence). Trimming removed 4 bases from V and 7 bases from J; junction bases left unmatched: 4. In nucleotides, the CDR3 is TGTGCCAGCAGCGTGACAGGGGGCGGTGAAAAACTGTTTTTT. This gives the protein CASSVTGGGEKLFF. Full variable domain (remainder filled in from reference TRBV5-4 and TRBJ1-4): ETGVTQSPTHLIKTRGQQVTLRCSSQSGHNTVSWYQQALGQGPQFIFQYYREEENGRGNFPPRFSGLQFPNYSSELNVNALELDDSALYLCASSVTGGGEKLFFGSGTQLSVL.

With respect to this clonotype: This clone may be a read error of a much larger clone one base away. The V and J genes are TRBV6-1 and TRBJ1-1; D not resolved. CDR1 is MNHNS, CDR2 SASEGT, per germline. V shed 4 bases and J shed 5 bases, with 11 bases lying between them. The CDR3 spans 13 residues. The CDR3 region is CASSGVVGTEAFF. CDR3 sequence (DNA): TGTGCCAGCAGTGGAGTGGTCGGGACTGAAGCTTTCTTT.

With respect to this clonotype: A much larger clone differs by one base, so this may be a read error. The chain recombines TRBV14 with TRBJ2-1; possibly TRBD2 for D (5 bases). V was trimmed by 0 bases and J by 7 bases, leaving 13 bases between them. CDR1 and CDR2 from the germline V gene are SGHDN and FVKESK. The CDR3 spans 15 residues. The CDR3: CASSQDSASWNEQFF. The CDR3 coding sequence is TGTGCCAGCAGCCAAGATTCGGCTAGCTGGAATGAGCAGTTCTTC.

This clonotype was seen only a few times. This rearrangement joins TRBV5-4 to TRBJ2-5; D remains ambiguous. Trimming took 3 bases from V and 2 from J, leaving 11 bases between them. This CDR3 is 14 amino acids long. CDR1 is SGHNT, CDR2 YYREEE, per germline (reference sequence). The CDR3 spells CASSWRRNQETQYF. The CDR3 nucleotides read TGTGCCAGCAGCTGGAGACGGAATCAAGAGACCCAGTACTTC.

This clonotype was seen a few times. The chain's CDR3 is CASSPAGRLTEAFF. The CDR3 DNA is TGTGCCAGCAGCCCTGCCGGTCGACTCACTGAAGCTTTCTTT. The rearrangement joins TRBV5-6 to TRBJ1-1; D gene uncertain. There are 14 residues in the CDR3. Germline V lookup: CDR1 SGHDT, CDR2 YYEEEE. The germline V and J ends were trimmed by 4 bases and 4 bases, with 14 bases remaining between them.

This clonotype was seen at least ten times. The rearrangement links TRBV10-3 to TRBJ2-2, with TRBD2 matching over 7 bases. Germline V gene lookup returns CDR1 ENHRY and CDR2 SYGVKD. Germline trimming cut 7 bases from V and 3 bases from J; bases unmatched to any gene: 8. The CDR3 is 15 residues long. This CDR3 is CAIKGGRGDTGELFF. For the CDR3, the DNA is TGTGCCATCAAAGGCGGGAGAGGCGACACCGGGGAGCTGTTTTTT.

The chain uses TRBV10-3 and TRBJ1-5, with TRBD2 as a possible D gene (5 bases). The J call may be faulty, since TRBJ2-3 better matches the DNA end. The CDR3 sequence is 14 residues long. Germline CDR1 is ENHRY and CDR2 is SYGVKD. The CDR3 is CAISEGGGPQPQYF. The CDR3 coding sequence is TGTGCCATCAGCGAGGGCGGTGGGCCTCAGCCCCAGTATTTT.

As concerns this clonotype: A much larger clone lies one base from this, so it may be a read error. The final CDR3 position lacks the conserved phenylalanine or tryptophan, pointing to a likely read error. The rearrangement links TRBV6-6 to TRBJ2-5, with a weak D call TRBD2 (5 bases). Trimming stripped 5 bases from V and 7 bases from J, with 11 bases between. Germline values: CDR1 MNHNY, CDR2 SVGAGI (reference sequence). The CDR3 extends over 12 amino acids. The CDR3 nucleotides are TGTGCCAGCAGTAGTCAAGGAGGGACCCAGTACCTC. Protein sequence: CASSSQGGTQYL.

On this clonotype itself: A read error may produce the germline difference seen at one junction end. The chain employs TRBV4-3 and TRBJ2-1; 10 nucleotides line up with TRBD2. There are 16 residues in the CDR3. Germline V gene data show CDR1 as LGHNA and CDR2 as YSLEER. The CDR3, as DNA: TGCGCCAGCAGTCAAGGGCTAGCGGGAGTCTACGATGAGCAGTTCTTC. Its translation: CASSQGLAGVYDEQFF.

The gene calls are TRBV11-2 and TRBJ2-1; D gene ambiguous. Germline CDR1 is SGHAT and CDR2 is FQNNGV. The CDR3 is made up of 13 amino acids. CDR3 nucleotides: TGTGTTAGCAGCTTAGATCGAGGAAGTGAGCAGTTCTTC. Amino acid sequence: CVSSLDRGSEQFF.

As concerns this clonotype: A much larger clone lies one base from this, so it may be a read error. The conserved phenylalanine or tryptophan is not found at the CDR3 terminus, so this likely reflects a read error. The chain links TRBV10-3 to TRBJ1-5; D is unclear. Germline assignment: CDR1 ENHRY and CDR2 SYGVKD. V was shortened by 2 bases and J by 5 bases, with 1 base between the two germline ends. The CDR3 runs to 11 residues. CDR3 protein: CAISEDQPQHS. The CDR3 DNA reads TGTGCCATCAGTGAGGATCAGCCCCAGCATTCT.

This clonotype was counted a single time. A read error is possible here, since a much larger clone lies one base away. The chain joins TRBV6-1 to TRBJ2-2; D tentatively reads TRBD1 or TRBD2 (5 bases each). The CDR3 totals 16 residues. CDR1 MNHNS and CDR2 SASEGT come from the germline V gene. The CDR3 here is CTSRDEGGRETGELFF. CDR3 in DNA: TGTACCAGCAGGGATGAGGGTGGTCGAGAGACCGGGGAGCTGTTTTTT.

This clonotype came up many times. The V gene is TRBV11-2, the J gene TRBJ2-7, with 10 bases fitting TRBD2. The CDR3 has 16 residues. V gave up 5 bases and J gave up 5 bases; unmatched junction bases: 12. Germline V gene sequence: CDR1 SGHAT, CDR2 FQNNGV. The CDR3 reads CASSPLLAGDSHEQYF. The CDR3 DNA sequence: TGTGCCAGCAGCCCTCTTCTAGCGGGAGATTCCCACGAGCAGTACTTC.

Regarding this clonotype: The junction and the germline gene differ at one end; a read error may be behind it. This sequence joins TRBV9 and TRBJ2-6; maybe TRBD2 (6 bases). The CDR3 covers 20 residues. Germline assignment: CDR1 SGDLS and CDR2 YYNGEE. The CDR3 DNA sequence: TGTGCCAGCAGTGTAGTGGCGCTGGGAGGTATCCACTCTGGGGCCAACGTCCTGACTTTC. Translating it yields CASSVVALGGIHSGANVLTF.

Notes on this clonotype: It may be a read error: a sequence one base away is much more abundant. The chain links TRBV6-2 or TRBV6-3 to TRBJ1-5, with D unresolved. The V end was cut by 6 bases, the J end by 3 bases, with 12 bases between. There are 14 residues in the CDR3. Germline values: CDR1 MNHEY, CDR2 SVGEGT. The CDR3 here is CASRSVHSNQPQHF. CDR3 coding DNA: TGTGCCAGCAGATCAGTACACTCCAATCAGCCCCAGCATTTT.